The subject of this entry is one T cell receptor (beta chain). Its target is not known. V lost 6 bases to trimming and J lost 2 bases; unmatched junction nucleotides: 12. The CDR3 is 17 residues long. CDR1 and CDR2 from the germline V gene are SGHDT and YYEEEE. Profiled with immunoSEQ multiplex PCR; TCRdb holds only in-frame clones, not every one. Among 110,000 to 150,000 clones listed, around 88% were seen once. The data derive from a study of T cell responses to AZD1222 COVID-19 vaccine. Broader study findings: Seropositive at baseline were only six AZD1222 recipients. Following two doses of AZD1222, Spike-specific TCR breadth and depth rose. Females made up more of the donors, who were largely white British, and clonal diversity may have come out too low.

This chain links TRBV5-6 with TRBJ2-5; TRBD2 aligns across 11 bases. This receptor was taken from an adult in good health. Sequences were derived from peripheral blood, sampled on day 0 of AZD1222 vaccination. The CDR3 region is CASTENPGLAEQETQYF. In nucleotides, the CDR3 is TGTGCCAGCACCGAAAACCCGGGACTAGCGGAACAAGAGACCCAGTACTTC.